The next 5 T cell receptor beta chains were all read from a single sample in a study of cytomegalovirus exposure and HLA in healthy donors. 60 Vbeta and 13 Jbeta primers were used in PCR. The table came from immunoSEQ multiplex PCR; TCRdb's copy has only in-frame clones and leaves some out. The profile shows about 170,000 clones, 82% of them singletons. Sequenced sample: PBMCs. The source of these receptors is a girl aged 2 to 9 in good health and CMV-seropositive.

This clone appeared a single time. The chain is built from TRBV5-4 and TRBJ2-7; 8 bases map to TRBD1. CDR1 and CDR2 (germline): SGHNT, YYREEE (reference sequence). After removal of 4 bases from V and 5 bases from J, the junction contained 8 bases not matched to a gene. This CDR3 contains 14 residues. The CDR3 DNA follows: TGTGCCAGCAGCCTCACAGGGGGACTGGACGAGCAGTACTTC. This sequence encodes CASSLTGGLDEQYF.

CDR3 sequence reads: CASSQTSGEGTNTEAFF. The CDR3 DNA sequence: TGTGCCAGCAGCCAAACCTCGGGGGAAGGAACGAACACTGAAGCTTTCTTT. The chain has TRBV4-2 and TRBJ1-1; a weak D match, TRBD1 (5 bases). V was shortened by 2 bases and J by 1 base, with 17 bases between the two germline ends. This CDR3 is built from 17 residues. The germline V gene encodes CDR1 LGHNA and CDR2 YNFKEQ.

The chain is built from TRBV7-9 and TRBJ1-4; D is unclear. The CDR3 has 16 residues. CDR1 is SEHNR and CDR2 is FQNEAQ in the germline V gene (reference sequence). Deletions cut 3 bases from V and 1 base from J, with 12 bases between. In DNA form, the CDR3 reads TGTGCCAGCAGCTTTGGGTTGAGGGAAACTAATGAAAAACTGTTTTTT. It translates to CASSFGLRETNEKLFF.

The CDR3, as DNA: TGTGCCAGCTCACCACTTCTCCGCACAGATACGCAGTATTTT. Its translation is CASSPLLRTDTQYF. V gene TRBV18 combines with J gene TRBJ2-3, with no clear D. CDR3 length equals 14 residues. The V gene lost 1 base and the J gene lost 1 base, with 6 bases spanning the gap. CDR1 and CDR2 from the germline V gene are KGHSH and LQKENI.

This clone was found once. V and J are TRBV29-1 and TRBJ1-3, with D unclear. The germline V and J ends were trimmed by 4 bases and 4 bases, with 11 bases remaining between them. Germline assignment: CDR1 SQVTM and CDR2 ANQGSEA. This CDR3 is 13 amino acids long. The CDR3, as DNA: TGCAGCGTTGGGGCTACTTCGGGAAACACCATATATTTT. This sequence encodes CSVGATSGNTIYF.